The 14 T cell receptor beta chains in this list originate from one sample, sequenced in a study of T cell responses to AZD1222 COVID-19 vaccine. Libraries were prepared by immunoSEQ multiplex PCR; TCRdb keeps only in-frame clonotypes and omits some of them. The sample records more than 95,000 clones, around 89% being singletons. Source: peripheral blood, taken on day 0 of AZD1222 vaccination. Every receptor here comes from an adult in good health.

V and J are TRBV7-9 and TRBJ1-1; possibly TRBD1 for D (5 bases). Germline values: CDR1 SEHNR, CDR2 FQNEAQ (reference sequence). The CDR3 loop spans 13 amino acids. Trimming took off 5 bases at V and 4 bases at J, with 11 bases between the two ends. CDR3 amino acids: CASSRRAVTEAFF. For the CDR3, the DNA is TGTGCCAGCAGCCGCAGGGCAGTCACTGAAGCTTTCTTT. Supplemented by reference TRBV7-9 and TRBJ1-1, the full variable domain reads DTGVSQNPRHKITKRGQNVTFRCDPISEHNRLYWYRQTLGQGPEFLTYFQNEAQLEKSRLLSDRFSAERPKGSFSTLEIQRTEQGDSAMYLCASSRRAVTEAFFGQGTRLTVV.

The V gene is TRBV20-1, the J gene TRBJ1-2, with D possibly being TRBD1 (5 bases). V lost 3 bases and J lost 0, with 14 bases in between. Looked up from germline, CDR1 is DFQATT and CDR2 is SNEGSKA (reference sequence). The CDR3 sequence is 15 residues long. The CDR3 nucleotides read TGCAGTGCTAGTAAACAGGCTTCAGCTAACTATGGCTACACCTTC. Protein product: CSASKQASANYGYTF.

The rearrangement uses TRBV3-1 (or the pseudogene TRBV3-2) and TRBJ1-1; TRBD1 might be the D (5 bases). V was clipped by 1 base and J by 6 bases, with 9 bases between them. Germline loops: CDR1 LGHDT, CDR2 YNNKEL (reference sequence). This CDR3 has 13 amino acids. CDR3 residues: CASSQVGGAEAFF. CDR3 coding DNA: TGTGCCAGCAGCCAAGTGGGGGGGGCTGAAGCTTTCTTT.

The CDR3 bases are TGTGCCAGCAGCCAATGGCCACGAGTTAACGAGCAGTACTTC. It translates to CASSQWPRVNEQYF. The rearrangement links TRBV3-1 (or the pseudogene TRBV3-2) to TRBJ2-7; no definite D call. Trimming took 2 bases from V and 5 from J, leaving 13 bases between them. This CDR3 region has 14 residues. Germline CDR1 reads LGHDT; CDR2 reads YNNKEL (reference sequence).

CDR3: CASSLASSGANVLTF. The DNA for the CDR3 is TGCGCCAGCAGCTTGGCTAGCTCTGGGGCCAACGTCCTGACTTTC. The rearrangement uses TRBV5-1 and TRBJ2-6; D gene uncertain. Trimming pared 0 bases from V and 0 bases from J, leaving 4 bases between. The CDR3 has 15 residues. Germline V gene lookup returns CDR1 SGHRS and CDR2 YFSETQ. Combining the CDR3 with reference TRBV5-1 and TRBJ2-6 gives the whole variable domain KAGVTQTPRYLIKTRGQQVTLSCSPISGHRSVSWYQQTPGQGLQFLFEYFSETQRNKGNFPGRFSGRQFSNSRSEMNVSTLELGDSALYLCASSLASSGANVLTFGAGSRLTVL.

This chain joins TRBV7-9 and TRBJ1-1; possible D gene TRBD1, 5 bases. V was shortened by 2 bases and J by 8 bases, with 9 bases between the two germline ends. This CDR3 region has 12 residues. Germline V gene sequence: CDR1 SEHNR, CDR2 FQNEAQ (reference sequence). As DNA, the CDR3 is TGTGCCAGCAGCTTAACCAGGGAAGAAGCTTTCTTT. Translation gives CASSLTREEAFF.

The chain has TRBV7-6 and TRBJ1-6, with D perhaps matching TRBD1 (5 bases). The germline V and J ends were trimmed by 5 bases and 7 bases, with 15 bases remaining between them. The CDR3 has 15 amino acids. Per germline, CDR1 SGHVS and CDR2 FNYEAQ. The CDR3 loop reads CASSPAGGSNSPLHF. The CDR3 nucleotides are TGTGCCAGCAGCCCCGCGGGGGGGTCGAATTCACCCCTCCACTTT.

The chain joins TRBV11-2 to TRBJ2-1, with TRBD2 matching over 11 bases. Trimming took 5 bases from V and 4 from J; bases not matched to a gene: 7. This CDR3 contains 16 residues. Germline V CDR1 and CDR2: SGHAT, FQNNGV. The CDR3 DNA sequence: TGTGCCAGCAGCCCGCCGGGACTAGCGGAGTACAATGAGCAGTTCTTC. Its translation is CASSPPGLAEYNEQFF.

The rearrangement links TRBV6-2 or TRBV6-3 to TRBJ1-2; D unresolved. Germline V gene lookup returns CDR1 MNHEY and CDR2 SVGEGT. CDR3 size: 15 residues. V gave up 0 bases and J gave up 0 bases, with 8 bases separating them. CDR3 in DNA: TGTGCCAGCAGTTACTCAACTCGCCCTAACTATGGCTACACCTTC. It specifies CASSYSTRPNYGYTF.

This clone was detected once. This chain uses TRBV28 with TRBJ2-5; D unclear. The V end was cut by 3 bases, the J end by 7 bases, with 12 bases between. This CDR3 region has 13 residues. Germline CDR1 is MDHEN and CDR2 is SYDVKM. CDR3 DNA sequence: TGTGCCAGCAGTTTCCCCGGTCGGAGGACCCAGTACTTC. Its protein is CASSFPGRRTQYF. The whole variable domain, remainder taken from reference TRBV28 and TRBJ2-5, is DVKVTQSSRYLVKRTGEKVFLECVQDMDHENMFWYRQDPGLGLRLIYFSYDVKMKEKGDIPEGYSVSREKKERFSLILESASTNQTSMYLCASSFPGRRTQYFGPGTRLLVL.

This chain uses TRBV5-1 with TRBJ2-7; TRBD1 matches 10 bases. Germline values: CDR1 SGHRS, CDR2 YFSETQ. CDR3 length: 14 residues. The V segment lost 4 bases and the J segment 5 bases; nucleotides outside the gene matches: 6. The CDR3 is CASSIGQGEDEQYF. CDR3 nucleotides: TGCGCCAGCAGCATAGGACAGGGGGAGGACGAGCAGTACTTC.

The V and J genes are TRBV30 and TRBJ2-7; no reliable D call. V dropped 4 bases and J dropped 5 bases, with 12 bases sitting between them. The CDR3 is made up of 12 amino acids. Germline CDR1 reads GTSNPN; CDR2 reads SVGIG (reference sequence). CDR3 in DNA: TGTGCCTGGAAGGCCGGTGGCGACGAGCAGTACTTC. Protein sequence: CAWKAGGDEQYF.

The J gene is TRBJ2-7, the V gene TRBV7-2, with D unclear. CDR1 SGHTA and CDR2 FQGNSA come from the germline V gene. V gave up 5 bases and J gave up 6 bases, with 11 bases separating them. The CDR3 totals 12 residues. The CDR3 loop is CASSQNGREQYF. CDR3 nucleotides: TGTGCCAGCAGCCAAAATGGACGCGAGCAGTACTTC.

V gene TRBV7-9 combines with J gene TRBJ1-5; D remains ambiguous. Trimming removed 5 bases at V and 2 bases at J, with 10 bases between. This CDR3 has 14 amino acids. CDR1 SEHNR and CDR2 FQNEAQ come from the germline V gene (reference sequence). The CDR3 DNA follows: TGTGCCAGCAGCCCCTTAAACGGCAATCAGCCCCAGCATTTT. Translating it yields CASSPLNGNQPQHF.